The present TCR beta chain was sequenced within a study of blood T cell repertoires in COVID-19. Membership in each cohort depended on participant-reported clinical history. Recovery among Cohort 3 donors was established by two negative PCRs, clearance, or symptom resolution. This CDR3 comprises 12 residues. V dropped 4 bases and J dropped 7; count of bases not matched to a gene: 3. CDR1 SGHTS and CDR2 YDEGEE come from the germline V gene. Original handling: Amplification of reference gene primers was used by the study to estimate nucleated cell counts. Sequencing used immunoSEQ multiplex PCR; TCRdb keeps in-frame clones, though not all of them. V, J and clone size were drawn from that table, and D and trimming were deduced from the DNA. The sample yields hundreds of thousands of clones, around 85% seen once.

The clonotype originates from a woman aged 50 to 65 who had recovered from COVID-19. The J gene is TRBJ1-2, the V gene TRBV5-8, with 8 nucleotides matching TRBD1. Specimen: PBMCs or T cells enriched from blood (not recorded which). CDR3 in amino acids: CASSRRGLGYTF. The DNA of the CDR3 is TGTGCCAGCAGCCGCAGGGGGCTTGGCTACACCTTC.